The T cell receptor (beta chain) under discussion was sequenced for a study of T cells after yellow fever vaccination. Trimming cost V 6 bases and J 6 bases; bases outside gene matches: 15. The length of the CDR3 is 17 residues. The germline V gene has CDR1 MDHEN and CDR2 SYDVKM. TCRdb independently ran MiXCR on the 5' RACE reads; one entry per CDR3 protein. The data show approximately 550,000 distinct CDR3 sequences, under 25% seen once. The V gene is TRBV28, the J gene TRBJ2-2, with 8 bases fitting TRBD2. This TCR derives from a man younger than 45 who received the YFV17D yellow fever vaccine. Sample: PBMCs, taken 15 days after the yellow fever booster vaccination. The CDR3 here is CASSSPSGTSLPGELFF. The DNA for the CDR3 is TGTGCCAGCAGCTCACCCTCCGGGACTAGTCTCCCCGGGGAGCTGTTTTTT.